The text below deals with one T cell receptor beta chain. This sample is drawn from a study of blood T cell repertoires in COVID-19. At the level of the study: The United States, Italy and Spain were the sources of the acute and convalescent COVID-19 samples. Sources were T cells, B-cell-depleted T cells, or PBMCs; the material itself was cDNA or gDNA.

As processed by the authors: Amplification with reference gene primers provided the estimates of nucleated cell counts. This table comes from immunoSEQ multiplex PCR, and its TCRdb copy is limited to in-frame clones, with some not included. The D gene and trimming were derived from the DNA, and the V and J assignments and clone size from that table. In the table there are about 42,000 clones, 75% to 90% of which are singletons. After removal of 4 bases from V and 3 bases from J, the junction contained 15 bases not matched to a gene. Germline CDR1 and CDR2: LNHNV and YYDKDF (reference sequence). This CDR3 comprises 19 residues.

The TCR was taken from a man aged 30-40 years with active or convalescent COVID-19. The sequencing input was peripheral blood. The rearrangement joins TRBV15 to TRBJ2-5, with 12 positions matching TRBD2. This CDR3 is CATSKRRLAGVSLKETQYF. CDR3 nucleotides: TGTGCCACCAGCAAACGTCGACTAGCGGGGGTATCCCTGAAAGAGACCCAGTACTTC.